This TCR beta chain was captured by sequencing in a study of beta chain features in type 1 diabetes. Whole-study results and caveats: The study found moderately but significantly shorter TCRB CDR3s in all four CD4+ subsets of Type 1 diabetes patients. Relative to healthy donors, patients appeared to have naive, central memory and Treg TCRB repertoires that were more similar. More deletions and fewer insertions at VDJ junctions were seen in type 1 diabetes patients.

Every single donor gave one heparinised blood draw, and these averaged roughly 100 mL. The CDR3 has 13 residues. The V and J ends lost 0 bases and 6 bases respectively, with 9 bases between them. The germline CDR1 and CDR2 sequences are GTSNPN and SVGIG (reference sequence). Details on this clone: Its antigen is not known.

Expressed TCRB transcripts were sequenced after all isolated RNA was converted to cDNA. Naive, central memory and regulatory T cell samples averaged roughly 3.4 million immunoSEQ reads each. Produced via immunoSEQ multiplex PCR; TCRdb's table is partial and in-frame only. The table lists some 110,000 clones, roughly 15% of them singletons. The material sequenced was central memory CD4+ T cells from blood. The chain joins TRBV30 to TRBJ1-5; D is uncertain. The receptor was derived from a man younger than 40 with type 1 diabetes. For the CDR3, the DNA is TGTGCCTGGAGTGTACAGTCTCGTCAGCCCCAGCATTTT. It codes for CAWSVQSRQPQHF.